This T cell receptor beta chain was retrieved from a study of CD8+CD57+ T cells in acquired aplastic anemia. Overall study context: Sorted CD4+ and CD8+ cell DNA averaged 3.2 ug.

TCR beta VDJ combinations and CDR3 sequences were profiled from genomic DNA. TCRdb itself ran the reads through MiXCR, one entry per CDR3 protein. The sample carries around 130,000 distinct CDR3 sequences, over 55% recorded once. This CDR3 has 14 residues. Germline assignment: CDR1 SNHLY and CDR2 FYNNEI. V lost 4 bases to trimming and J lost 4 bases, with 10 bases between them. Whoever was chosen for sequencing had shown CD8+CD57+ cell expansion by flow cytometry. This clonotype was detected many times. V gene TRBV2 combines with J gene TRBJ1-4; D remains ambiguous. This TCR derives from a human donor with aplastic anemia. The source material was sorted CD4+, CD8+, or CD8+CD57+ T cells (not recorded which) from PBMCs. For the CDR3, the DNA is TGTGCCAGCAGTGTTGGCGGAGGTAATGAAAAACTGTTTTTT. It yields the protein CASSVGGGNEKLFF.